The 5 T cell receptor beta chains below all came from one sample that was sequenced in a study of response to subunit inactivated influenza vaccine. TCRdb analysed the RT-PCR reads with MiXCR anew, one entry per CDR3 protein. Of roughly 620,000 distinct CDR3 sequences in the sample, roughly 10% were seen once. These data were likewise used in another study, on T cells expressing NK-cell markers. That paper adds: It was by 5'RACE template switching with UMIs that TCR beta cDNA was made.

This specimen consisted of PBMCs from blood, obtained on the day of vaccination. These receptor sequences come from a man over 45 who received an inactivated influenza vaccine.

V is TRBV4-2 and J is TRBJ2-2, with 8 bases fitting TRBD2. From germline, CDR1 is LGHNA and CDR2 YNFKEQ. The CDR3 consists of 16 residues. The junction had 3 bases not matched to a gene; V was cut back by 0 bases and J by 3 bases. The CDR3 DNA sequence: TGTGCCAGCAGCCAAGACGGGGGGGCGTACACCGGGGAGCTGTTTTTT. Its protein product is CASSQDGGAYTGELFF.

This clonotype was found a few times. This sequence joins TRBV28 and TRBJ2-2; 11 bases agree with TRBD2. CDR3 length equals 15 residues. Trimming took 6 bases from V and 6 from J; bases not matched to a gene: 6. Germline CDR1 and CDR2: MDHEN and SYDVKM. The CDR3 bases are TGTGCCAGCAGCCGTAGCGGGGGGGCCCCCGGGGAGCTGTTTTTT. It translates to CASSRSGGAPGELFF.

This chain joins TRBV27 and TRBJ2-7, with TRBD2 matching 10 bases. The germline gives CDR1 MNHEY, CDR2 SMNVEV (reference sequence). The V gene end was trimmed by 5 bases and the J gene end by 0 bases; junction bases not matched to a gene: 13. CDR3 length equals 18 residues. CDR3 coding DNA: TGTGCCAGCAGTCCCCTAAGACTACTAGCGGGGAACTCCTACGAGCAGTACTTC. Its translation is CASSPLRLLAGNSYEQYF.

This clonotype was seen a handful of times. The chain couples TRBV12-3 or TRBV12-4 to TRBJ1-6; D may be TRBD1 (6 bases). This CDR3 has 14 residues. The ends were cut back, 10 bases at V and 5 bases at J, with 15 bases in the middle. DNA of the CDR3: TGTGCCAACCGGCTGGGGGCTGATAATTCACCCCTCCACTTT. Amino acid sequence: CANRLGADNSPLHF.

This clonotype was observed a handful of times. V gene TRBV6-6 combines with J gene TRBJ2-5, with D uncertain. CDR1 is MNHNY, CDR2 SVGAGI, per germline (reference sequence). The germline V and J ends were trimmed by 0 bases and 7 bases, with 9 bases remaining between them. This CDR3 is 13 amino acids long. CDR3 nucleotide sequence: TGTGCCAGCAGTTACTCTGGGGATGGGACCCAGTACTTC. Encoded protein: CASSYSGDGTQYF.